Below, 21 T cell receptor beta chains from the same sample are listed, as sequenced in a study of T cell clonality in common variable immunodeficiency. Using immunoSEQ multiplex PCR, the repertoire was profiled, and TCRdb retains in-frame clones only, with some absent. This sample comprises under 50,000 clones, none seen once only. What was sequenced was peripheral blood mononuclear cells. These TCRs come from a person between 18 and 69 years old in good health.

The table lists this clone with many counts. The read gets to within 3 residues of the CDR3 end, and the germline J gene fills in the rest. V gene TRBV6-4 combines with J gene TRBJ2-3; D might be TRBD1 (5 bases). With 2 bases removed from V and 8 bases from J, the gap between germline ends came to 11 bases. This CDR3 contains 13 residues. Germline V gene sequence: CDR1 MRHNA, CDR2 SNTAGT. The DNA read from the CDR3 is TGTGCCAGCAGTGACGGGGCTACCGGTACG. Amino acid sequence: CASSDGATGT. The full-length CDR3 reads as CASSDGATGTQYF.

This clone was detected many times. The read terminates 3 residues ahead of where the CDR3 ends, so the germline J gene completes it. V is TRBV27 and J is TRBJ1-1, with 7 nucleotides matching TRBD1. Germline V lookup: CDR1 MNHEY, CDR2 SMNVEV (reference sequence). The CDR3 has 15 residues. Germline trimming cut 0 bases from V and 7 bases from J; bases unmatched to any gene: 8. The CDR3 region is CASSLSTRTGYEAFF. The part of the CDR3 DNA that was read is TGTGCCAGCAGTTTATCCACCAGGACAGGATATGAA.

In its sample, this clone was seen many times. The sequenced fragment ends 3 residues before the CDR3 boundary, so the rest is inferred from the germline J gene. The chain uses TRBV19 and TRBJ2-3; TRBD2 aligns across 13 bases. With 6 bases clipped from V and 1 base from J, the junction kept 1 base outside the gene matches. Germline CDR1 is LNHDA and CDR2 is SQIVND (reference sequence). The CDR3 extends over 15 amino acids. The CDR3 reads CASSTSGGGTDTQYF. CDR3 bases read: TGTGCCAGTAGCACTAGCGGGGGGGGCACAGATACG.

Ten or more counts support this clone. The read terminates 3 residues before the CDR3 end, so the remaining end is supplied by the germline J gene. This chain joins TRBV20-1 and TRBJ2-5; 10 nucleotides line up with TRBD2. J gave up 3 bases and V 5 bases, and 6 bases lay outside the gene matches. The CDR3 sequence is 14 residues long. Germline loops: CDR1 DFQATT, CDR2 SNEGSKA (reference sequence). CDR3 sequence: CSALRLAGEETQYF. CDR3 bases read: TGCAGTGCTCTCCGGCTAGCGGGAGAAGAGACC.

This clone showed up many times. Sequencing ends 3 residues short of the CDR3 end; the germline J gene provides the rest. The chain has TRBV10-1 and TRBJ1-2; D is uncertain. CDR3 length equals 13 residues. V lost 7 bases, J lost 2 bases, and 11 bases lay in between. Germline V gene sequence: CDR1 WNHNN, CDR2 SYGVQD (reference sequence). The chain's CDR3 is CASIQRTNYGYTF. Partial CDR3 DNA: TGCGCCAGCATACAACGAACGAACTATGGC.

This clone was seen at least ten times. The missing CDR3 end, 3 residues past where the read stops, is filled in from the germline J gene. V gene TRBV12-3 or TRBV12-4 combines with J gene TRBJ2-3; 8 nucleotides align to TRBD1. The V gene end was trimmed by 5 bases and the J gene end by 0 bases; junction bases not matched to a gene: 7. This CDR3 region has 16 residues. The CDR3 bases that were read are TGTGCCAGCAGTAAATGGACAGGGTCAAGCACAGATACG. It yields the protein CASSKWTGSSTDT. The full CDR3 is CASSKWTGSSTDTQYF.

This clone came up many times. Read data end 3 residues before the CDR3 end; the end is taken from the germline J gene. J is TRBJ2-7 and V is TRBV5-1; D is undetermined. CDR1 SGHRS and CDR2 YFSETQ come from the germline V gene. This CDR3 is built from 15 residues. The ends were cut back, 0 bases at V and 3 bases at J, with 13 bases in the middle. The chain's CDR3 is CASSLALTEGYEQYF. The CDR3 DNA, read in part, is TGCGCCAGCAGCTTGGCCCTTACAGAAGGCTACGAG.

This clone has a count of ten or more. The read is 3 residues too short to cover the CDR3 end, so that end is filled in from the germline J gene. The chain employs TRBV18 and TRBJ2-6, with TRBD1 identical over 9 bases. Trimming at V came to 2 bases and at J to 0 bases, leaving 2 bases not matched to a gene. The CDR3 is 17 residues long. Germline V lookup: CDR1 KGHSH, CDR2 LQKENI. The CDR3 bases that were read are TGTGCCAGCTCACCATGGACAGGGGACTCTGGGGCCAACGTC. It translates to CASSPWTGDSGANV. The whole CDR3 region reads CASSPWTGDSGANVLTF.

This clone was seen many times. The sequenced fragment ends 3 residues before the CDR3 boundary, so the rest is inferred from the germline J gene. This chain connects TRBV4-1 to TRBJ2-4; tentative D call: TRBD1 (5 bases). Germline CDR1 and CDR2: MGHRA and YSYEKL. The V gene lost 1 base and the J gene lost 6 bases, with 7 bases spanning the gap. The CDR3 is made up of 13 amino acids. CDR3 bases read: TGCGCCAGCAGCCAAGTCAGGGTAAACATT. This codes for CASSQVRVNI. The full-length CDR3 reads as CASSQVRVNIQYF.

This clone has a count of ten or more. The read stops 3 residues short of the end of the CDR3; the missing end is completed from the germline J gene. V usage is TRBV20-1 and J usage is TRBJ1-1, with D perhaps TRBD1 (6 bases). The CDR3 spans 11 residues. Germline CDR1 reads DFQATT; CDR2 reads SNEGSKA (reference sequence). CDR3 bases read: TGCAGTGCTAGAGGAGGGGGGGGA. Residues: CSARGGGG. Given in full, the CDR3 is CSARGGGGAFF.

This clone appeared many times. Read sequence stops 3 residues before the CDR3 end, and the germline J gene provides the missing end. The chain combines TRBV7-2 with TRBJ2-7; D is unclear. CDR1 and CDR2 (germline): SGHTA, FQGNSA. V was pared by 3 bases and J by 0 bases, with 12 bases between. The CDR3 contains 15 residues. The sequenced part of the CDR3 DNA is TGTGCCAGCAGCTTTTTGCCAGAGAGCTCCTACGAG. It is translated as CASSFLPESSYE. The CDR3 in its entirety is CASSFLPESSYEQYF.

This clone was counted a few times. Read coverage stops 3 residues before the CDR3 terminus; the germline J gene supplies the remainder. The V call is TRBV2, the J call TRBJ1-1; no clear D gene. The CDR3 spans 16 residues. Germline V lookup: CDR1 SNHLY, CDR2 FYNNEI. The CDR3 reads CPSAHPRAKEGTEAFF. The sequenced CDR3 bases are TGTCCCTCAGCCCACCCGCGCGCAAAGGAGGGCACTGAA.

This clone showed up many times. The CDR3 is cut off 3 residues early in the read; its end comes from the germline J gene. The chain links TRBV19 to TRBJ1-1; the match to TRBD1 covers 8 bases. V gave up 4 bases and J gave up 1 base; unmatched junction bases: 5. Germline CDR1 reads LNHDA; CDR2 reads SQIVND (reference sequence). This CDR3 has 15 amino acids. CDR3 amino acids: CASSKAGTGNTEAFF. Partial CDR3 DNA: TGTGCCAGTAGTAAAGCCGGGACAGGGAACACTGAA.

With respect to this clone: The observed sequence ends 3 residues before the CDR3 terminus, with the missing tail filled in from the germline J gene. V usage is TRBV11-2 and J usage is TRBJ2-5, with TRBD1 matching 8 bases. V lost 5 bases and J lost 4; bases outside the gene matches: 9. CDR3 length: 15 residues. Germline loops: CDR1 SGHAT, CDR2 FQNNGV. The CDR3 sequence is CASSASPRGRETQYF. The covered CDR3 bases are TGTGCCAGCAGCGCGTCCCCCAGGGGGCGAGAGACC.

This clone was observed at least ten times. The read stops 3 residues short of the end of the CDR3; the missing end is completed from the germline J gene. The V gene is TRBV11-3, the J gene TRBJ1-1, with a tentative D call TRBD1 (6 bases). Germline V gives CDR1 SGHNT, CDR2 YENEEA. There are 15 residues in the CDR3. Trimming removed 5 bases at V and 0 bases at J, with 13 bases between. Here the CDR3 reads CASSPEGGLNTEAFF. The CDR3 bases that were read are TGTGCCAGCAGCCCAGAGGGGGGGCTGAACACTGAA.

This clone was picked up many times. The read stops 3 residues short of the end of the CDR3; the missing end is completed from the germline J gene. The chain recombines TRBV28 with TRBJ2-1, with 9 bases lining up with TRBD2. The CDR3 spans 15 residues. CDR1 is MDHEN, CDR2 SYDVKM, per germline. Trimming cost V 3 bases and J 5 bases; bases outside gene matches: 5. Partial CDR3 DNA: TGTGCCAGCAGTTTGCGACTAGCGGAGAACAATGAG. Translation: CASSLRLAENNE. Given in full, the CDR3 is CASSLRLAENNEQFF.

This clone was observed many times. The CDR3 goes on 3 residues after the read ends, and that part is filled in from the germline J gene. This chain links TRBV27 with TRBJ1-2; 9 bases are a match to TRBD1. Germline V lookup: CDR1 MNHEY, CDR2 SMNVEV (reference sequence). The CDR3 totals 16 residues. V was clipped by 5 bases and J by 4 bases; unmatched bases: 11. The CDR3 loop reads CASSPLTGGVGYGYTF. The CDR3 DNA, read in part, is TGTGCCAGCAGTCCATTAACAGGGGGCGTTGGCTATGGC.

In this sample, this clone turned up many times. Read data end 3 residues before the CDR3 end; the end is taken from the germline J gene. The chain joins TRBV9 to TRBJ2-4, with 8 bases fitting TRBD2. V was clipped by 4 bases and J by 3 bases; unmatched bases: 9. CDR3 length equals 16 residues. CDR1 SGDLS and CDR2 YYNGEE come from the germline V gene. The CDR3 DNA, read in part, is TGTGCCAGCAGCCCCCGTGCCAGCGGGGGCAAAAACATT. Encoded protein: CASSPRASGGKNI. The full CDR3 is CASSPRASGGKNIQYF.

This clone was observed at least ten times. Read sequence stops 3 residues before the CDR3 end, and the germline J gene provides the missing end. The chain carries TRBV4-2 and TRBJ2-7, with a possible D match to TRBD2 (5 bases). Germline CDR1 is LGHNA and CDR2 is YNFKEQ. The V end lost 0 bases, the J end lost 5 bases, and 14 bases lay between the germline ends. The CDR3 is made up of 15 amino acids. CDR3 DNA (partial): TGTGCCAGCAGCCAAGAACCGGGGTTGAGCAACGAG. It is translated as CASSQEPGLSNE. From start to end, the CDR3 is CASSQEPGLSNEQYF.

This clone has at least ten counts. Read coverage stops 3 residues before the CDR3 terminus; the germline J gene supplies the remainder. The chain links TRBV19 to TRBJ1-5, with D possibly TRBD1 on 6 matching bases. Germline assignment: CDR1 LNHDA and CDR2 SQIVND (reference sequence). The length of the CDR3 is 16 residues. V lost 6 bases, J lost 5 bases, and 20 bases lay in between. Partial CDR3 DNA: TGTGCCAGTAGGCCCGGGGTGAAGGGGGTCGATCAGCCC. It specifies CASRPGVKGVDQP. The complete CDR3 sequence is CASRPGVKGVDQPQHF.

This clone was seen at least ten times. The read ends 3 residues shy of where the CDR3 ends; the end is completed using the germline J gene. The chain recombines TRBV13 with TRBJ1-2; 8 bases are shared with TRBD1. Per germline, CDR1 PRHDT and CDR2 FYEKMQ (reference sequence). With V trimmed by 7 bases and J by 3 bases, 4 bases remained unmatched. The CDR3 has 13 residues. CDR3 DNA, as far as it was read: TGTGCCAGCACGTCAGGGGGCGACTATGGC. Its translation is CASTSGGDYG. The complete CDR3 reads CASTSGGDYGYTF.